These 21 T cell receptor beta chains originate from one sample sequenced in a study of T cell responses to AZD1222 COVID-19 vaccine. Produced via immunoSEQ multiplex PCR; TCRdb's table is partial and in-frame only. The sample contains about 180,000 clones, around 90% of which appear only once. Sample: peripheral blood, taken 28 days after the second AZD1222 dose. The receptors originated from an adult who received the AZD1222 COVID-19 vaccine.

This sequence joins TRBV13 and TRBJ2-7; the D is unclear. V was cut by 4 bases and J by 2 bases, with 15 bases left in between. CDR1 and CDR2 (germline): PRHDT, FYEKMQ (reference sequence). The CDR3 runs to 15 residues. The CDR3 DNA reads as TGTGCCAGCAGCTCTGGCGGAATTGGAGCCTACGAGCAGTACTTC. Protein: CASSSGGIGAYEQYF. Full variable domain (remainder filled in from reference TRBV13 and TRBJ2-7): AAGVIQSPRHLIKEKRETATLKCYPIPRHDTVYWYQQGPGQDPQFLISFYEKMQSDKGSIPDRFSAQQFSDYHSELNMSSLELGDSALYFCASSSGGIGAYEQYFGPGTRLTVT.

This clone was picked up one time. The V gene is TRBV6-1, the J gene TRBJ1-2; D perhaps matches TRBD1 (6 bases). CDR1 and CDR2 (germline): MNHNS, SASEGT. The CDR3 is made up of 15 amino acids. Deletions cut 3 bases from V and 5 bases from J, with 16 bases between. The CDR3 reads CASSDAPQGGYGYTF. CDR3 in DNA: TGTGCCAGCAGTGATGCCCCACAGGGAGGGTATGGCTACACCTTC.

The chain recombines TRBV30 with TRBJ2-6, with D possibly being TRBD1 (5 bases). The CDR3 consists of 16 residues. CDR1 is GTSNPN, CDR2 SVGIG, per germline (reference sequence). V was trimmed by 0 bases and J by 1 base, leaving 10 bases between them. CDR3: CAWSVPRQSGANVLTF. DNA of the CDR3: TGTGCCTGGAGTGTACCCCGACAGTCTGGGGCCAACGTCCTGACTTTC.

This chain joins TRBV27 and TRBJ1-6; unclear D gene. The germline gives CDR1 MNHEY, CDR2 SMNVEV (reference sequence). With 6 bases removed from V and 0 bases from J, the gap between germline ends came to 18 bases. CDR3 length: 18 residues. CDR3 amino acids: CASSPRTPRSSYNSPLHF. The CDR3, as DNA: TGTGCCAGCAGCCCCAGGACCCCGAGGAGCTCCTATAATTCACCCCTCCACTTT.

This clone was counted a single time. The CDR3 region is CAWSVQGLNYGYTF. The CDR3 DNA follows: TGTGCCTGGAGTGTACAGGGGCTTAACTATGGCTACACCTTC. This chain links TRBV30 with TRBJ1-2, with 7 bases aligning to TRBD1. The germline V gene has CDR1 GTSNPN and CDR2 SVGIG (reference sequence). Trimming at V came to 0 bases and at J to 1 base, leaving 2 bases not matched to a gene. This CDR3 has 14 residues.

V usage is TRBV3-1 (or the pseudogene TRBV3-2) and J usage is TRBJ2-1, with D possibly TRBD2 on 7 matching bases. The CDR3 spans 15 residues. Germline V gene sequence: CDR1 LGHDT, CDR2 YNNKEL (reference sequence). Trimming cost V 4 bases and J 7 bases, with 17 bases left between them. DNA for the CDR3: TGTGCCAGCAGCCTCGGAGGGGGGGGCCAAAATGAGCAGTTCTTC. Protein sequence: CASSLGGGGQNEQFF.

The chain combines TRBV24-1 with TRBJ2-5; 7 positions agree with TRBD1. Germline lookup yields CDR1 KGHDR and CDR2 SFDVKD. Losses at the gene ends were 4 bases for V and 2 bases for J; bases not matched to a gene: 6. The CDR3 runs 15 residues. CDR3 in amino acids: CATSDPGQQQETQYF. The CDR3, as DNA: TGTGCCACCAGTGACCCGGGACAGCAACAAGAGACCCAGTACTTC.

The chain employs TRBV5-4 and TRBJ2-7, with D hard to call. V was trimmed by 2 bases and J by 7 bases, leaving 10 bases between them. Germline-derived CDR1 and CDR2 are SGHNT and YYREEE (reference sequence). This CDR3 comprises 12 residues. The CDR3 bases are TGTGCCAGCAGCTTTCGAACTCCGGAGCAGTACTTC. Its translation: CASSFRTPEQYF.

V usage is TRBV5-1 and J usage is TRBJ1-4; tentative D call: TRBD1 (5 bases). The CDR3 sequence is 14 residues long. The V gene's germline CDR1 is SGHRS and CDR2 YFSETQ. Trimming took 3 bases from V and 8 from J, leaving 14 bases between them. This chain's CDR3 is CASSSQGVEEKLFF. For the CDR3, the DNA is TGCGCCAGCAGCTCGCAGGGAGTTGAGGAAAAACTGTTTTTT.

The CDR3 protein is CASSEQQGGIYGYTF. The CDR3 DNA reads as TGTGCCAGCAGTGAACAACAGGGCGGCATCTATGGCTACACCTTC. This chain joins TRBV2 and TRBJ1-2; the D gene is possibly TRBD1 (6 bases). The length of the CDR3 is 15 residues. The V gene's germline CDR1 is SNHLY and CDR2 FYNNEI. V was cut by 2 bases and J by 4 bases, with 14 bases left in between.

The rearrangement links TRBV2 to TRBJ2-7, with TRBD1 matching 8 bases. Losses at the gene ends were 8 bases for V and 1 base for J; bases not matched to a gene: 10. Germline CDR1 reads SNHLY; CDR2 reads FYNNEI. The CDR3 contains 15 residues. In DNA form, the CDR3 reads TGTGCCAGCTTCCACCGGGACAGGAGATCCTACGAGCAGTACTTC. Its protein is CASFHRDRRSYEQYF.

The genes are TRBV7-9 and TRBJ2-4; TRBD1 might be the D (5 bases). The CDR3 totals 15 residues. Deletions cut 2 bases from V and 8 bases from J, with 16 bases between. The V gene's germline CDR1 is SEHNR and CDR2 FQNEAQ (reference sequence). Here the CDR3 reads CASSLISPGLDIQYF. CDR3 sequence (DNA): TGTGCCAGCAGCTTAATTAGCCCAGGGTTGGACATTCAGTACTTC.

This chain joins TRBV6-1 and TRBJ2-3; TRBD1 matches at 8 bases. After removal of 4 bases from V and 2 bases from J, the junction contained 11 bases not matched to a gene. The V gene's germline CDR1 is MNHNS and CDR2 SASEGT. The CDR3 is made up of 17 amino acids. The CDR3 nucleotides read TGTGCCAGCAGTGCTAAGGGGACAGGTTGGGCCACAGATACGCAGTATTTT. It translates to CASSAKGTGWATDTQYF.

This chain uses TRBV6-5 with TRBJ2-1; no reliable D call. Germline V CDR1 and CDR2: MNHEY, SVGAGI. V lost 10 bases and J lost 3, with 13 bases in between. CDR3 length: 13 amino acids. The CDR3 loop is CAIKAVLYNEQFF. The CDR3 nucleotides read TGTGCCATCAAGGCGGTTCTCTACAATGAGCAGTTCTTC.

The CDR3 nucleotides are TGTGCCAGCAGTCCCACCCGCATAGCGGGAGCGTACAATGAGCAGTTCTTC. It is translated as CASSPTRIAGAYNEQFF. V gene TRBV27 combines with J gene TRBJ2-1; 9 positions agree with TRBD2. The germline V gene encodes CDR1 MNHEY and CDR2 SMNVEV (reference sequence). This CDR3 is built from 17 residues. With V trimmed by 5 bases and J by 4 bases, 12 bases remained unmatched.

The chain uses TRBV4-1 and TRBJ2-6; no definite D call. Trimming cost V 7 bases and J 2 bases, with 15 bases left between them. CDR3 length: 16 amino acids. Germline V gene data show CDR1 as MGHRA and CDR2 as YSYEKL. CDR3 loop: CASTKISGTGANVLTF. DNA of the CDR3: TGCGCCAGCACCAAAATCTCGGGTACTGGGGCCAACGTCCTGACTTTC.

The chain links TRBV7-8 to TRBJ1-1, with 7 bases fitting TRBD1. The CDR3 is 15 residues long. The V gene's germline CDR1 is SGHVS and CDR2 FQNEAQ. The ends lost 5 bases at V and 2 bases at J; junction bases unmatched: 8. Written as DNA, the CDR3 is TGTGCCAGCAGCCGCCAAGGGACAGTTAACACTGAAGCTTTCTTT. Its protein product is CASSRQGTVNTEAFF.

This clone was seen just once. The chain uses TRBV7-9 and TRBJ2-7; 7 nucleotides match TRBD2. V shed 5 bases, J shed 5 bases, and the junction held 9 bases outside the gene matches. The CDR3 length is 14 residues. Germline V gene lookup returns CDR1 SEHNR and CDR2 FQNEAQ (reference sequence). The CDR3 protein is CASSPRGLVNEQYF. CDR3 bases: TGTGCCAGCAGCCCTCGAGGACTAGTCAACGAGCAGTACTTC.

CDR3 in DNA: TGTGCCAGCCAACCTAGGGGGGGGGCGGGCGGTCCGTCCTTCTACGAGCAGTACTTC. This translates into CASQPRGGAGGPSFYEQYF. The chain joins TRBV7-6 to TRBJ2-7; D perhaps matches TRBD2 (7 bases). Germline V gene data show CDR1 as SGHVS and CDR2 as FNYEAQ. The CDR3 extends over 19 amino acids. The germline V and J ends were trimmed by 8 bases and 3 bases, with 32 bases remaining between them.

On this clone itself: The sample holds other DNA sequences that translate to the same CDR3. The CDR3 sequence is CSVGTNYEQYF. In DNA form, the CDR3 reads TGCAGCGTTGGGACTAACTACGAGCAGTACTTC. The chain joins TRBV29-1 to TRBJ2-7; D is perhaps TRBD2 (6 bases). The V gene's germline CDR1 is SQVTM and CDR2 ANQGSEA. The CDR3 runs 11 residues. V gave up 4 bases and J gave up 3 bases, with 7 bases separating them.

J is TRBJ2-1 and V is TRBV19, with no clear D. This CDR3 region has 15 residues. Trimming took off 6 bases at V and 0 bases at J, with 12 bases between the two ends. The germline V gene has CDR1 LNHDA and CDR2 SQIVND (reference sequence). The CDR3 protein is CASRKSISSYNEQFF. CDR3 DNA: TGTGCCAGTAGGAAAAGTATCAGCTCCTACAATGAGCAGTTCTTC.